The 22 T cell receptor beta chains below all came from one sample that was sequenced in a study of T cell responses to AZD1222 COVID-19 vaccine. The table came from immunoSEQ multiplex PCR; TCRdb's copy has only in-frame clones and leaves some out. The sample comprises around 96,000 clones, under 95% of which are singletons, and approximately 10% rests with the top ten. The sequencing used peripheral blood, collected 28 days after the second AZD1222 dose. The receptors derive from an adult who received the AZD1222 COVID-19 vaccine.

The rearrangement links TRBV2 to TRBJ1-2; tentatively, D is TRBD1 (6 bases). The germline V and J ends were trimmed by 6 bases and 6 bases, with 17 bases remaining between them. This CDR3 comprises 14 residues. In germline, CDR1 is SNHLY, CDR2 FYNNEI. The CDR3 DNA follows: TGTGCCAGCAGAAAGGAGAGGGGGGGAGATGGCTACACCTTC. Residues: CASRKERGGDGYTF.

The chain is built from TRBV3-1 (or the pseudogene TRBV3-2) and TRBJ2-2; D not certain. The CDR3 runs 16 residues. The V end lost 2 bases, the J end lost 3 bases, and 13 bases lay between the germline ends. Per germline, CDR1 LGHDT and CDR2 YNNKEL (reference sequence). CDR3: CASSQPTGLHTGELFF. The CDR3, as DNA: TGTGCCAGCAGCCAACCTACGGGTCTACACACCGGGGAGCTGTTTTTT.

The gene calls are TRBV5-1 and TRBJ1-1, with no clear D. Trimming shortened V by 0 bases and J by 0 bases, and 6 bases separated the two germline ends. The CDR3 runs to 14 residues. Germline lookup yields CDR1 SGHRS and CDR2 YFSETQ. The CDR3 DNA sequence: TGCGCCAGCAGCTTGGAACAGCTGAACACTGAAGCTTTCTTT. Protein: CASSLEQLNTEAFF.

This sequence joins TRBV5-3 and TRBJ2-5; 8 bases align to TRBD1. TRBV5-3 counts as an open reading frame of uncertain function. With V trimmed by 3 bases and J by 7 bases, 11 bases remained unmatched. This CDR3 contains 15 residues. Written as DNA, the CDR3 is TGTGCCAGAAGCTCGATGACAGGGGACAATGGGACCCAGTACTTC. Residues: CARSSMTGDNGTQYF.

The gene calls are TRBV11-2 and TRBJ2-3; D is uncertain. The CDR3 covers 13 residues. Germline lookup yields CDR1 SGHAT and CDR2 FQNNGV. Trimming pared 1 base from V and 0 bases from J, leaving 2 bases between. The CDR3 here is CASSLGSTDTQYF. The CDR3 nucleotides are TGTGCCAGCAGCTTAGGCAGCACAGATACGCAGTATTTT.

The V gene is TRBV29-1, the J gene TRBJ2-2; D is possibly TRBD2 (5 bases). The germline gives CDR1 SQVTM, CDR2 ANQGSEA. The CDR3 spans 14 residues. The ends were cut back, 4 bases at V and 4 bases at J, with 13 bases in the middle. The CDR3 nucleotides are TGCAGCGTTGGGACTGGCCGACTCACCGGGGAGCTGTTTTTT. It codes for CSVGTGRLTGELFF.

This chain connects TRBV5-8 to TRBJ2-7; D tentatively reads TRBD1 or TRBD2 (5 bases each). There are 14 residues in the CDR3. Germline V lookup: CDR1 SGHTS, CDR2 YDEGEE. The V and J ends lost 1 base and 0 bases respectively, with 8 bases between them. The CDR3 loop reads CASSLWGSSYEQYF. The CDR3 DNA is TGTGCCAGCAGCTTGTGGGGGAGCTCCTACGAGCAGTACTTC.

This chain uses TRBV3-1 (or the pseudogene TRBV3-2) with TRBJ2-1, with D hard to call. This CDR3 contains 16 residues. Germline V gives CDR1 LGHDT, CDR2 YNNKEL (reference sequence). The ends were cut back, 1 base at V and 9 bases at J, with 19 bases in the middle. The CDR3 protein is CASSQGVGRPPGEQFF. The CDR3 nucleotides are TGTGCCAGCAGCCAAGGTGTGGGTAGGCCCCCGGGTGAGCAGTTCTTC.

The chain recombines TRBV5-1 with TRBJ1-3; 7 nucleotides agree with TRBD1. With 0 bases clipped from V and 8 bases from J, the junction kept 5 bases outside the gene matches. Germline CDR1 is SGHRS and CDR2 is YFSETQ. This CDR3 has 14 amino acids. The CDR3 bases are TGCGCCAGCAGCTTGGACAGGGGAGCGGACACCATATATTTT. Its protein is CASSLDRGADTIYF. The full variable domain, completed using reference TRBV5-1 and TRBJ1-3, is KAGVTQTPRYLIKTRGQQVTLSCSPISGHRSVSWYQQTPGQGLQFLFEYFSETQRNKGNFPGRFSGRQFSNSRSEMNVSTLELGDSALYLCASSLDRGADTIYFGEGSWLTVV.

The genes are TRBV29-1 and TRBJ1-5; D may be TRBD1 (6 bases). Trimming removed 5 bases from V and 3 bases from J, with 11 bases in between. Germline V gene data show CDR1 as SQVTM and CDR2 as ANQGSEA. This CDR3 comprises 13 residues. The CDR3 DNA follows: TGCAGCGTTTCGCGACAGGTCAATCAGCCCCAGCATTTT. Residues: CSVSRQVNQPQHF.

The chain uses TRBV5-1 and TRBJ2-7; D call uncertain. CDR3 size: 13 residues. Germline lookup yields CDR1 SGHRS and CDR2 YFSETQ. V was trimmed by 4 bases and J by 6 bases, leaving 14 bases between them. CDR3 protein: CASSKLRFSEQYF. DNA of the CDR3: TGCGCCAGCAGCAAACTCAGGTTTTCCGAGCAGTACTTC.

This sequence joins TRBV5-4 and TRBJ2-5, with 9 bases identical to TRBD2. This CDR3 is 15 amino acids long. The germline CDR1 and CDR2 sequences are SGHNT and YYREEE (reference sequence). V dropped 0 bases and J dropped 3; count of bases not matched to a gene: 3. DNA of the CDR3: TGTGCCAGCAGCTTGGGACTAGCGGAAGAAGAGACCCAGTACTTC. Encoded protein: CASSLGLAEEETQYF.

The rearrangement links TRBV5-6 to TRBJ2-1, with a possible D match to TRBD2 (6 bases). Trimming took off 4 bases at V and 0 bases at J, with 11 bases between the two ends. CDR1 SGHDT and CDR2 YYEEEE come from the germline V gene. The CDR3 is made up of 15 amino acids. The CDR3 sequence: CASSRDFRSYNEQFF. CDR3 coding DNA: TGTGCCAGCAGCCGGGACTTCCGCTCCTACAATGAGCAGTTCTTC.

The chain carries TRBV6-1 and TRBJ1-1; the match to TRBD1 covers 8 bases. The V and J ends lost 0 bases and 5 bases, in that order; junction bases with no gene match: 5. Germline V gene lookup returns CDR1 MNHNS and CDR2 SASEGT. The CDR3 length is 15 residues. The CDR3 DNA reads as TGTGCCAGCAGTGAAGCGCTGAGGGACAGGACTGAAGCTTTCTTT. Its protein product is CASSEALRDRTEAFF.

Of note for this clone: A read error may produce the germline difference seen at one junction end. The chain combines TRBV28 with TRBJ2-7; a weak D match, TRBD2 (6 bases). In germline, CDR1 is MDHEN, CDR2 SYDVKM. The CDR3 is 16 amino acids. CDR3 in DNA: TGTGCCAGCAGTTTACCTACCCTGCGGGACTCCAACGAGCAGTACTTC. Protein product: CASSLPTLRDSNEQYF.

V gene TRBV6-5 combines with J gene TRBJ1-2; the D is unclear. The V and J ends lost 5 bases and 2 bases respectively, with 6 bases between them. CDR1 and CDR2 (germline): MNHEY, SVGAGI. The CDR3 has 12 residues. CDR3 loop: CASSQRNYGYTF. The CDR3 coding sequence is TGTGCCAGCAGTCAGCGAAACTATGGCTACACCTTC.

V is TRBV11-2 and J is TRBJ2-7; D is undetermined. The CDR3 covers 11 residues. Germline V gene lookup returns CDR1 SGHAT and CDR2 FQNNGV. V dropped 0 bases and J dropped 4 bases, with 1 base sitting between them. CDR3 protein: CASSLDYEQYF. In DNA, the CDR3 is TGTGCCAGCAGCTTAGATTACGAGCAGTACTTC.

The chain combines TRBV30 with TRBJ1-2; D is uncertain. Germline V gene sequence: CDR1 GTSNPN, CDR2 SVGIG (reference sequence). The CDR3 loop spans 14 amino acids. V lost 0 bases, J lost 8 bases, and 16 bases lay in between. CDR3 DNA sequence: TGTGCCTGGAGTGTACTACCCGGGGAGGGCGGCTACACCTTC. Its protein product is CAWSVLPGEGGYTF.

This clone was observed once. The chain employs TRBV2 and TRBJ1-1, with 7 bases lining up with TRBD1. The length of the CDR3 is 13 residues. The J segment lost 2 bases and the V segment lost 8 bases, leaving 5 bases of the junction unmatched. CDR1 is SNHLY and CDR2 is FYNNEI in the germline V gene. The CDR3 spells CASYRDSNTEAFF. CDR3 DNA sequence: TGTGCCAGCTACCGGGACAGTAACACTGAAGCTTTCTTT.

This sequence joins TRBV14 and TRBJ1-1; D unclear. Germline V CDR1 and CDR2: SGHDN, FVKESK. This CDR3 has 12 amino acids. The ends were cut back, 3 bases at V and 1 base at J, with 3 bases in the middle. Written as DNA, the CDR3 is TGTGCCAGCAGCCAGTCGAACACTGAAGCTTTCTTT. It is translated as CASSQSNTEAFF.

The gene calls are TRBV14 and TRBJ1-3; D call uncertain. Germline loops: CDR1 SGHDN, CDR2 FVKESK. The V end was cut by 0 bases, the J end by 3 bases, with 3 bases between. The CDR3 runs 13 residues. CDR3 region: CASSQDIGNTIYF. The CDR3 DNA sequence: TGTGCCAGCAGCCAAGACATTGGAAACACCATATATTTT. The variable domain in full, completed from reference TRBV14 and TRBJ1-3, reads EAGVTQFPSHSVIEKGQTVTLRCDPISGHDNLYWYRRVMGKEIKFLLHFVKESKQDESGMPNNRFLAERTGGTYSTLKVQPAELEDSGVYFCASSQDIGNTIYFGEGSWLTVV.

The genes are TRBV25-1 and TRBJ1-1; possible D gene TRBD1, 6 bases. The CDR3 has 14 residues. V was cut by 5 bases and J by 1 base, with 11 bases left in between. Germline V gene data show CDR1 as MGHDK and CDR2 as SYGVNS. In DNA form, the CDR3 reads TGTGCCAGCAGTTCAGGGGCAAAGAACACTGAAGCTTTCTTT. This gives the protein CASSSGAKNTEAFF.